The next 16 T cell receptor beta chains were all read from a single sample in a study of kidney transplant recipient with SARS-CoV-2 infection. TCRdb re-called the reads through MiXCR, storing one row per CDR3 protein. Of under 250,000 distinct CDR3 sequences listed, around 30% are singletons. This material consisted of a blood sample, taken at baseline and around day 120 from a kidney transplant recipient. These TCRs come from a young adult male patient who had COVID-19 and was a kidney transplant recipient. Some T cells may be supplied by the graft donor.

This clonotype appeared many times. The rearrangement joins TRBV5-4 to TRBJ2-3; unclear D gene. Trimming took 0 bases from V and 5 from J, leaving 1 base between them. The CDR3 spans 11 residues. Germline CDR1 SGHNT, CDR2 YYREEE (reference sequence). The CDR3 loop is CASSLEDTQYF. DNA of the CDR3: TGTGCCAGCAGCTTGGAAGATACGCAGTATTTT.

Worth noting for this clonotype: This may arise from a read error, as a much more abundant clone is one base away. The gene calls are TRBV3-1 and TRBJ1-1; D not certain. This CDR3 has 16 amino acids. Trimming shortened V by 7 bases and J by 4 bases, and 22 bases separated the two germline ends. Germline CDR1 reads LGHDT; CDR2 reads YNNKEL (reference sequence). CDR3 nucleotide sequence: TGTGCCAGCACACGGTTACCCATTTCAATTCGCACTGAAGCTTTCTTT. Amino acid sequence: CASTRLPISIRTEAFF.

This clonotype was observed at least ten times. The chain has TRBV7-6 and TRBJ1-2; 9 bases fit TRBD1. This CDR3 is 14 amino acids long. CDR1 and CDR2 (germline): SGHVS, FNYEAQ. V shed 5 bases and J 8 bases; nucleotides not matched to a gene: 9. In nucleotides, the CDR3 is TGTGCCAGCAGCCCCCCCGGACAGGGGAAGGGCTACACCTTC. As protein: CASSPPGQGKGYTF.

This clonotype was seen a handful of times. The CDR3 protein is CASSEEYTLRKTYGYTF. In nucleotides, the CDR3 is TGTGCCAGCAGCGAGGAGTACACCCTTCGAAAGACCTATGGCTACACCTTC. The V call is TRBV3-1, the J call TRBJ1-2; D is ambiguous. The germline V gene has CDR1 LGHDT and CDR2 YNNKEL (reference sequence). The CDR3 is 17 amino acids. With 5 bases removed from V and 4 bases from J, the gap between germline ends came to 23 bases.

Of note for this clonotype: A much larger clone lies one base from this, so it may be a read error. In DNA, the CDR3 is TGCAGTGCTAGAGAGGGGTACCAAGCGACCCAGTACTTC. It specifies CSAREGYQATQYF. This rearrangement joins TRBV20-1 to TRBJ2-5; D uncertain. Per germline, CDR1 DFQATT and CDR2 SNEGSKA (reference sequence). CDR3 size: 13 residues.

Ten or more counts support this clonotype. The chain links TRBV5-8 to TRBJ1-2, with D hard to call. This CDR3 contains 16 residues. Germline V lookup: CDR1 SGHTS, CDR2 YDEGEE. Trimming shortened V by 7 bases and J by 4 bases, and 23 bases separated the two germline ends. The CDR3 loop reads CASVTSHPRKTYGYTF. The CDR3 coding sequence is TGTGCCAGCGTAACAAGTCATCCACGAAAGACCTATGGCTACACCTTC.

V gene TRBV3-2 combines with J gene TRBJ2-7; the DNA was not compared with TRBD1, the D call given in the table. TRBV3-2 is listed as a pseudogene. The CDR3 totals 14 residues. CDR3 amino acids: CASSQELGGAEQYF. The CDR3 DNA is TGTGCCAGCAGCCAAGAGCTCGGGGGGGCCGAGCAGTACTTC.

This clonotype has a count of ten or more. This chain joins TRBV3-1 and TRBJ1-2; D gene uncertain. Germline assignment: CDR1 LGHDT and CDR2 YNNKEL (reference sequence). The V end lost 4 bases, the J end lost 6 bases, and 18 bases lay between the germline ends. This CDR3 contains 15 residues. DNA for the CDR3: TGTGCCAGCAGCCCCAGTGGAGGGAGGGAGGATGGCTACACCTTC. Translation: CASSPSGGREDGYTF. The full variable domain, completed using reference TRBV3-1 and TRBJ1-2, is DTAVSQTPKYLVTQMGNDKSIKCEQNLGHDTMYWYKQDSKKFLKIMFSYNNKELIINETVPNRFSPKSPDKAHLNLHINSLELGDSAVYFCASSPSGGREDGYTFGSGTRLTVV.

This clonotype was counted between two and nine times. The chain joins TRBV28 to TRBJ2-1, with TRBD1 matching over 7 bases. The CDR3 is made up of 16 amino acids. The V and J ends lost 2 bases and 6 bases, in that order; junction bases with no gene match: 10. Germline V gives CDR1 MDHEN, CDR2 SYDVKM. The CDR3 bases are TGTGCCAGCAGTTTAGCTGGACAGGCCTTCGGCAATGAGCAGTTCTTC. This codes for CASSLAGQAFGNEQFF.

At least ten counts were recorded for this clonotype. V gene TRBV25-1 combines with J gene TRBJ1-2; D may be TRBD1 (5 bases). The V gene lost 7 bases and the J gene lost 4 bases, with 13 bases spanning the gap. The CDR3 extends over 13 amino acids. CDR1 and CDR2 from the germline V gene are MGHDK and SYGVNS. The CDR3 reads CASTYGDGYGYTF. DNA for the CDR3: TGTGCCAGCACCTACGGGGACGGCTATGGCTACACCTTC.

This clonotype was detected ten times or more. The V gene is TRBV24-1, the J gene TRBJ2-1; TRBD2 matches 8 bases. V lost 7 bases, J lost 1 base, and 5 bases stayed unmatched. The CDR3 spans 15 residues. Germline V gene data show CDR1 as KGHDR and CDR2 as SFDVKD. This chain's CDR3 is CATSEERESYNEQFF. CDR3 nucleotides: TGTGCCACCAGCGAAGAGCGGGAGTCCTACAATGAGCAGTTCTTC.

Points on this clonotype: A much larger clone differs from this one at a single base, so this may be a read error. The chain links TRBV5-5 to TRBJ2-7; 7 nucleotides align to TRBD1. Unmatched junction bases numbered 9, after V lost 4 bases and J lost 5 bases. CDR3 length equals 14 residues. Germline V lookup: CDR1 SGHKS, CDR2 YYEKEE (reference sequence). The CDR3 is CASSEPGQTHEQYF. CDR3 nucleotide sequence: TGTGCCAGCAGCGAACCGGGACAGACCCACGAGCAGTACTTC.

As regards this clonotype: A read error may be the cause here, since a much bigger clone is one base away. This rearrangement joins TRBV7-2 to TRBJ1-3; perhaps TRBD1 as D (6 bases). The CDR3 has 15 amino acids. The germline gives CDR1 SGHTA, CDR2 FQGNSA. The CDR3 protein is CASSSDYRVGNTISF. CDR3 nucleotides: TGTGCCAGCAGCTCCGACTACAGGGTGGGAAACACCATATCTTTT.

In its sample, this clonotype was seen many times. The chain has TRBV6-1 and TRBJ2-7; D is tentatively TRBD1 or TRBD2 (5 bases each). The ends were cut back, 1 base at V and 3 bases at J, with 28 bases in the middle. The CDR3 totals 20 residues. Looked up from germline, CDR1 is MNHNS and CDR2 is SASEGT. CDR3 sequence reads: CASSEVLLRLGTHRGYEQYF. In DNA form, the CDR3 reads TGTGCCAGCAGTGAAGTCCTACTCCGTCTAGGGACCCACCGGGGCTACGAGCAGTACTTC.

There are many counts of this clonotype. The rearrangement links TRBV5-4 to TRBJ2-5; 11 nucleotides agree with TRBD2. The germline gives CDR1 SGHNT, CDR2 YYREEE (reference sequence). J lost 7 bases, V lost 3 bases, and 14 bases had no gene match. The CDR3 extends over 17 amino acids. The CDR3 DNA follows: TGTGCCAGCAGCTATCGGACTAGCGGGCTCCCGGCGGGGACCCAGTACTTC. Translated, it gives CASSYRTSGLPAGTQYF.

This clonotype was seen a handful of times. The rearrangement links TRBV3-1 to TRBJ1-1; D uncertain. This CDR3 comprises 17 residues. CDR1 is LGHDT and CDR2 is YNNKEL in the germline V gene (reference sequence). The ends were cut back, 5 bases at V and 4 bases at J, with 23 bases in the middle. The CDR3 protein is CASSADHPISIRTEAFF. CDR3 in DNA: TGTGCCAGCAGCGCGGACCATCCCATTTCAATTCGCACTGAAGCTTTCTTT.